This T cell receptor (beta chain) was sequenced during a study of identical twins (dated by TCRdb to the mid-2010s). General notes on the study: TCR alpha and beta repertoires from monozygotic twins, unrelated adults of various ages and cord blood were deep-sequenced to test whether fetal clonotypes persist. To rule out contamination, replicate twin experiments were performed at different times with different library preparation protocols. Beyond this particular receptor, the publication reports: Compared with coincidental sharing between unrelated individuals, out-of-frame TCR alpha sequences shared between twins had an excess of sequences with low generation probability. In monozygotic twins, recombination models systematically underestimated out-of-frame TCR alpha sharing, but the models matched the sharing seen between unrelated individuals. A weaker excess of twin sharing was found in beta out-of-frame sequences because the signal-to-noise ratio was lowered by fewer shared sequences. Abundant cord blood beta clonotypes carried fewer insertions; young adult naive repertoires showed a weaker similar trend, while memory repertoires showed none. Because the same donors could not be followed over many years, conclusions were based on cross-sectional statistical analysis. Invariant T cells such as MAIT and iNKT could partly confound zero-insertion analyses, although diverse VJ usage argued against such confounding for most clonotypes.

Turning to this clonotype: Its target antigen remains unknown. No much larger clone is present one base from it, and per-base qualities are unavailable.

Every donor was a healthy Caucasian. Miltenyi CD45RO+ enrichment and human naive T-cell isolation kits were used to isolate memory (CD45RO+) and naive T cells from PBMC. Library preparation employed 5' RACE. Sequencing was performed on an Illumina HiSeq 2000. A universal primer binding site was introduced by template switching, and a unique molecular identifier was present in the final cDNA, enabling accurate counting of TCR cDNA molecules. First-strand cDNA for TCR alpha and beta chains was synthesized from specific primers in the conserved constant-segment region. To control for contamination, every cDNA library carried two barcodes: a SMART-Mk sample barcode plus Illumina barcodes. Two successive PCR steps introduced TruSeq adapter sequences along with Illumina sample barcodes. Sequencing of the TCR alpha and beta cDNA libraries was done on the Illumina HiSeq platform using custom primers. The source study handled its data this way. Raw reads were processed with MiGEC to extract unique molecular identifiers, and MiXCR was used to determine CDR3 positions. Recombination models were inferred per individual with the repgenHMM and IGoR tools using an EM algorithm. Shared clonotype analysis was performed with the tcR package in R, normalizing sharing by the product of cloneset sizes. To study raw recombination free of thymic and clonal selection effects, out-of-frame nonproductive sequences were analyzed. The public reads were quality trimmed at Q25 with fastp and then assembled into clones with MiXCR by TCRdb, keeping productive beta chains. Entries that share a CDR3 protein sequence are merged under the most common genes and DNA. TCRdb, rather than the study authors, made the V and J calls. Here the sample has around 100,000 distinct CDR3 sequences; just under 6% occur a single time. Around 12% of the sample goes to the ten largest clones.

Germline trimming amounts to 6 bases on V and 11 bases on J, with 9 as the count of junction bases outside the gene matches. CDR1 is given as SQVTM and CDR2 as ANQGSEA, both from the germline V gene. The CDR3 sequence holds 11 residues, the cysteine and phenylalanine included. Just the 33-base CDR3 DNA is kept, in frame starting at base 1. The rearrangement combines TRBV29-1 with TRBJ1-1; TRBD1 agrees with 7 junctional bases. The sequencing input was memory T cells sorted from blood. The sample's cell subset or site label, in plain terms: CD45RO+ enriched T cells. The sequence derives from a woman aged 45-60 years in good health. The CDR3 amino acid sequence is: CSVLQGGTAFF. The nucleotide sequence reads TGCAGCGTACTTCAGGGGGGTACGGCTTTCTTT.